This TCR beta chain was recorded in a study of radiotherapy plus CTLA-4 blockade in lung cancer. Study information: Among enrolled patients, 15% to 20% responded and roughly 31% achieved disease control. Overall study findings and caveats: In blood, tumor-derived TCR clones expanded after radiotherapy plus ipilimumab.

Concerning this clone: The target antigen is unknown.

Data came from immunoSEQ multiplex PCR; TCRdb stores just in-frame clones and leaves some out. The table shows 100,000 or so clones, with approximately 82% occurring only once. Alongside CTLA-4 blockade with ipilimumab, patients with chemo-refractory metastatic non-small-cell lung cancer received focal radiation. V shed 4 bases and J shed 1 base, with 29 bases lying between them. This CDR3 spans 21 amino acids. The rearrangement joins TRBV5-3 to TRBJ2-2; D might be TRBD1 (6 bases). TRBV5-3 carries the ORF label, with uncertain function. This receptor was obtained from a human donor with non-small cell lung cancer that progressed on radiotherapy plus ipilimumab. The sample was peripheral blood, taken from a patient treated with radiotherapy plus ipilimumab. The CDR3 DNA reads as TGTGCCAGAAGCCGCCTGCCCCGGGGCAGGGGCGTACTATTGAACACCGGGGAGCTGTTTTTT. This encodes CARSRLPRGRGVLLNTGELFF.